This TCR beta chain is from a study of OX40 agonist ivuxolimab in advanced cancers. Looking at the study overall: A male proportion of about 84% was recorded, with mean age 60 years and range about 20 to 79.

In germline, CDR1 is SGHAT, CDR2 FQNNGV. The CDR3 is 15 amino acids. The V and J ends lost 0 bases and 7 bases respectively, with 12 bases between them. Clones were read by immunoSEQ multiplex PCR, and TCRdb kept only the in-frame ones, dropping some. This table holds around 34,000 clones, 65% to 90% found once. Source: CD4+ or CD8+ T cells sorted from blood, taken in a trial of the OX40 agonist ivuxolimab. This clonotype was obtained from an adult with an advanced solid tumor such as melanoma, head and neck, liver or kidney cancer. V usage is TRBV11-2 and J usage is TRBJ1-4; maybe TRBD1 (6 bases). CDR3 coding DNA: TGTGCCAGCAGCTTAGACCGGGGGCGAGGTGAAAAACTGTTTTTT. Translated, it gives CASSLDRGRGEKLFF.